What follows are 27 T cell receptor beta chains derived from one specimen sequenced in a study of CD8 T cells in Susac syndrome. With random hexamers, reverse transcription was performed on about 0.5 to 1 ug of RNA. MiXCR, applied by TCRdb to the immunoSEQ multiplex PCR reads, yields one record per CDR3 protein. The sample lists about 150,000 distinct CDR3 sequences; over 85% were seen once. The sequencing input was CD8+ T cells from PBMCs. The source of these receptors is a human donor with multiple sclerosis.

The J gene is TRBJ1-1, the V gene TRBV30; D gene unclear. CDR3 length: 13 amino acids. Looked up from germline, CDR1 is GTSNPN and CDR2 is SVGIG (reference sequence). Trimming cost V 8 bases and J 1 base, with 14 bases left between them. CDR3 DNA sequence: TGTGCCGGTATGGAGGTTCGGAACACTGAAGCTTTCTTT. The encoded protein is CAGMEVRNTEAFF.

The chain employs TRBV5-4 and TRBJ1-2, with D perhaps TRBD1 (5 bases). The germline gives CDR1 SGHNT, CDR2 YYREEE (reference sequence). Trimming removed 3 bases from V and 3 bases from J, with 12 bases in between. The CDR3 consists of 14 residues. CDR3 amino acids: CASSSTGVDYGYTF. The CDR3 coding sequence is TGTGCCAGCAGCTCAACGGGGGTTGACTATGGCTACACCTTC.

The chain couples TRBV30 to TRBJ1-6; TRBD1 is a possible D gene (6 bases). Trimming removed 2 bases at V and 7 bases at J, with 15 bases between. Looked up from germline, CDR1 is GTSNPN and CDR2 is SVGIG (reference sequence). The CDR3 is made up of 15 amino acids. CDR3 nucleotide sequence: TGTGCCTGGAGTTCCCCCGGGACAAAGAATTCACCCCTCCACTTT. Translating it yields CAWSSPGTKNSPLHF.

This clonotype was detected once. CDR3 in amino acids: CASSSTGSNEKLFF. CDR3 in DNA: TGTGCCAGCAGCTCCACAGGGAGTAATGAAAAACTGTTTTTT. The chain recombines TRBV9 with TRBJ1-4; tentative D call: TRBD1 (6 bases). Germline values: CDR1 SGDLS, CDR2 YYNGEE. Trimming took off 4 bases at V and 4 bases at J, with 11 bases between the two ends. CDR3 size: 14 residues. The complete variable domain, with remaining parts taken from reference TRBV9 and TRBJ1-4, reads DSGVTQTPKHLITATGQRVTLRCSPRSGDLSVYWYQQSLDQGLQFLIQYYNGEERAKGNILERFSAQQFPDLHSELNLSSLELGDSALYFCASSSTGSNEKLFFGSGTQLSVL.

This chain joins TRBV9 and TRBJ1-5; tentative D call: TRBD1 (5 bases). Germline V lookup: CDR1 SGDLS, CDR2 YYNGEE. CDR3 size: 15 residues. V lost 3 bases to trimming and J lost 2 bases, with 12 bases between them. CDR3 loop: CASSAQGSGNQPQHF. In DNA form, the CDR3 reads TGTGCCAGCAGCGCCCAGGGTAGCGGCAATCAGCCCCAGCATTTT.

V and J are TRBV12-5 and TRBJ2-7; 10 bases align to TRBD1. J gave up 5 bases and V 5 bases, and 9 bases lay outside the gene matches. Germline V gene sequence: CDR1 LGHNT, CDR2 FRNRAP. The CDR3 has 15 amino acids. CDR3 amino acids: CASGPSGTGAHEQYF. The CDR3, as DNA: TGTGCTAGTGGTCCTTCCGGGACAGGGGCCCACGAGCAGTACTTC.

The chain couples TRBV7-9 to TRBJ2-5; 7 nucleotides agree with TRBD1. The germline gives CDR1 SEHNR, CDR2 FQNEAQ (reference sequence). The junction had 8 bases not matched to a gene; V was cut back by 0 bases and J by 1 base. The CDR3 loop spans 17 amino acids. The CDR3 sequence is CASSLAPGQPPQETQYF. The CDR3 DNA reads TGTGCCAGCAGCTTAGCCCCGGGACAGCCTCCCCAAGAGACCCAGTACTTC.

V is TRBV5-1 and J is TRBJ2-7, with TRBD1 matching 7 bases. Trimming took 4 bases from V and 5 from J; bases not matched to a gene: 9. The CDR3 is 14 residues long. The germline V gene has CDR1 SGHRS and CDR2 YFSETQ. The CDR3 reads CASSQGQRGDEQYF. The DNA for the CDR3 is TGCGCCAGCAGCCAGGGACAGCGAGGCGACGAGCAGTACTTC.

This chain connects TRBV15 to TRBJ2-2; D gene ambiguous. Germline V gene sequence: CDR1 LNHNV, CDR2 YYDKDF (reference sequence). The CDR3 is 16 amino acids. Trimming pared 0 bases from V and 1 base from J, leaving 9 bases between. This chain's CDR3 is CATSRDGEQNTGELFF. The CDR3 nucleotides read TGTGCCACCAGCAGAGACGGAGAGCAGAACACCGGGGAGCTGTTTTTT.

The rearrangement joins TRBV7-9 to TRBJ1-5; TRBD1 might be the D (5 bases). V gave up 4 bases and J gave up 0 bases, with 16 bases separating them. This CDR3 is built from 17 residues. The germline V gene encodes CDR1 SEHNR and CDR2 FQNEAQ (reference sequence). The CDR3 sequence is CASSSERDRYSNQPQHF. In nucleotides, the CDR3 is TGTGCCAGCAGCTCCGAAAGGGACCGCTATAGCAATCAGCCCCAGCATTTT.

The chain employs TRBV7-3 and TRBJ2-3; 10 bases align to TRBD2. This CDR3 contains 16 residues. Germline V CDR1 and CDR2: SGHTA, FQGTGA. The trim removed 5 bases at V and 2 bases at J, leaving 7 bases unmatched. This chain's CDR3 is CASSPERGGTTDTQYF. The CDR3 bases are TGTGCCAGCAGCCCCGAGCGGGGGGGCACCACAGATACGCAGTATTTT.

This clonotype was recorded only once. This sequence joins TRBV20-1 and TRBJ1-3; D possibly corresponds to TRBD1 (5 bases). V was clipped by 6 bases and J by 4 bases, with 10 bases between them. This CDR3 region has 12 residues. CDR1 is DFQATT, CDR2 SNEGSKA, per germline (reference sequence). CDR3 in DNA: TGCAGTGCGGGGGTCGGGGGAAACACCATATATTTT. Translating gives CSAGVGGNTIYF.

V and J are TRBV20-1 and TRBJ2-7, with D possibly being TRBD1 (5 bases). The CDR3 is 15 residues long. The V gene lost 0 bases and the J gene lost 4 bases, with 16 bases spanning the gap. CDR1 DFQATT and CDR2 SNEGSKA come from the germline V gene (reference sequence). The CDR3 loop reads CSARDRAGFVYEQYF. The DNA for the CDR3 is TGCAGTGCTAGAGATAGGGCAGGGTTTGTTTACGAGCAGTACTTC.

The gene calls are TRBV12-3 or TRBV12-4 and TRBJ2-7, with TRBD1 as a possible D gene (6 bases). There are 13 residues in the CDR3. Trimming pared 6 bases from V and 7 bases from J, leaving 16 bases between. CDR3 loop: CASRGAGAREQYF. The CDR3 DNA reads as TGTGCCAGCAGGGGGGCAGGCGCTCGGGAGCAGTACTTC.

This chain's CDR3 is CASSPSPGERNTGELFF. Here the CDR3 DNA reads TGTGCCAGCTCACCATCTCCCGGGGAGAGGAACACCGGGGAGCTGTTTTTT. The V and J genes are TRBV18 and TRBJ2-2, with D possibly TRBD2 on 5 matching bases. This CDR3 comprises 17 residues. The ends were cut back, 2 bases at V and 1 base at J, with 14 bases in the middle. The V gene's germline CDR1 is KGHSH and CDR2 LQKENI.

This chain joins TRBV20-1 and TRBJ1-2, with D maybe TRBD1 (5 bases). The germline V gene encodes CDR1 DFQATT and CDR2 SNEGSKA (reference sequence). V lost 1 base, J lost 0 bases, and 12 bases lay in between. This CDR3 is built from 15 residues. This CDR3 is CSARAYTGANYGYTF. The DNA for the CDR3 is TGCAGTGCTAGAGCTTATACGGGGGCTAACTATGGCTACACCTTC.

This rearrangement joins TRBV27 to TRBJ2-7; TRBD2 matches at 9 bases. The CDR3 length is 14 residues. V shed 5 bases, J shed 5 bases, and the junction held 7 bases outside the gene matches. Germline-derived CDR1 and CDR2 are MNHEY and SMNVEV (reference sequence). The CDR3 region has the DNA TGTGCCAGCAGTCCGCGGGGGGGGTCGAACGAGCAGTACTTC. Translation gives CASSPRGGSNEQYF.

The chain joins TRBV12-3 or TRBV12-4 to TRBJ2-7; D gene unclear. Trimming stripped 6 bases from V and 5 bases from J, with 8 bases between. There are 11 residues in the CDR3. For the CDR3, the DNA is TGTGCCAGCAGGAACGGCCACGAGCAGTACTTC. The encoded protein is CASRNGHEQYF.

DNA for the CDR3: TGTGCCAGCAGCTTGGACAGAACTAGTGAAGCTTTCTTT. Protein sequence: CASSLDRTSEAFF. The chain combines TRBV7-9 with TRBJ1-1, with TRBD1 as a possible D gene (6 bases). Trimming took 3 bases from V and 7 from J, leaving 12 bases between them. CDR3 length equals 13 residues. Germline V gene data show CDR1 as SEHNR and CDR2 as FQNEAQ (reference sequence).

The CDR3 loop reads CASSQEKGRTYGYTF. CDR3 nucleotide sequence: TGCGCCAGCAGCCAAGAGAAGGGGCGGACCTATGGCTACACCTTC. This chain uses TRBV4-3 with TRBJ1-2, with TRBD1 as a possible D gene (5 bases). The V gene lost 0 bases and the J gene lost 4 bases, with 12 bases spanning the gap. In germline, CDR1 is LGHNA, CDR2 YSLEER. CDR3 length equals 15 residues.

The CDR3 spells CASSLTQITDTQYF. In nucleotides, the CDR3 is TGTGCCAGCAGCTTAACACAGATCACAGATACGCAGTATTTT. The chain employs TRBV7-3 and TRBJ2-3; no clear D gene. The CDR3 is 14 residues long. CDR1 and CDR2 from the germline V gene are SGHTA and FQGTGA. V was trimmed by 0 bases and J by 2 bases, leaving 6 bases between them.

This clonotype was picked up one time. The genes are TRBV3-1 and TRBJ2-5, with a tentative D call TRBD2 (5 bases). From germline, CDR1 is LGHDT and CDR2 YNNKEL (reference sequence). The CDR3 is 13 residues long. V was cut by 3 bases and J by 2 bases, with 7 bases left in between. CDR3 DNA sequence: TGTGCCAGCAGCCATCCGGGACAAGAGACCCAGTACTTC. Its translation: CASSHPGQETQYF.

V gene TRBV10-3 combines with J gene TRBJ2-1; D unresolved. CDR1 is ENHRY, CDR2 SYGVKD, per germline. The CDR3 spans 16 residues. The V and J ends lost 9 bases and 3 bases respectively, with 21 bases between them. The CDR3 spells CAIPQSGGNYYNEQFF. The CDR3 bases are TGTGCCATTCCCCAATCCGGCGGTAATTACTACAATGAGCAGTTCTTC.

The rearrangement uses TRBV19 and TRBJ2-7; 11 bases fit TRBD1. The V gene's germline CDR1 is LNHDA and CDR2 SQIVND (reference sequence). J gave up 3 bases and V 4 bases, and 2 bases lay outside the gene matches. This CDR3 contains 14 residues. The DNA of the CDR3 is TGTGCCAGTAGTACGGGACAGGGGGTCTACGAGCAGTACTTC. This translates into CASSTGQGVYEQYF.

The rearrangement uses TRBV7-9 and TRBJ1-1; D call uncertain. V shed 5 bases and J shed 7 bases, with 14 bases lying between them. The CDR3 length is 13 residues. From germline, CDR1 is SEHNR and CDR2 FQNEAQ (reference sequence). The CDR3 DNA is TGTGCCAGCAGCACGACTAAACAGCGTGAAGCTTTCTTT. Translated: CASSTTKQREAFF.

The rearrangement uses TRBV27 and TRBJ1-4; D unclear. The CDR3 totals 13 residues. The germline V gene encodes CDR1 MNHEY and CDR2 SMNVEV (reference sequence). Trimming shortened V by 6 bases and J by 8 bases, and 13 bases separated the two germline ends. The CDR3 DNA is TGTGCCAGCAGACCTGGGTCTGGGGAAAAACTGTTTTTT. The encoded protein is CASRPGSGEKLFF.

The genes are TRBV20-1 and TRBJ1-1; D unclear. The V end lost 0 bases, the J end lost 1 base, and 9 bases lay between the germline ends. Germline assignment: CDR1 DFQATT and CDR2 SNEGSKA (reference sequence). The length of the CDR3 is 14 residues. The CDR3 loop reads CSARDRHQNTEAFF. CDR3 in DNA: TGCAGTGCTAGAGATCGGCACCAGAACACTGAAGCTTTCTTT.